The 17 T cell receptor beta chains below come from one sample, sequenced in a study of CD8 T cells in ankylosing spondylitis. Study-level results: A TCR beta motif made of fewer than ten highly homologous variants seemed typical of ankylosing spondylitis blood.

Using its own MiXCR run on the 5' RACE reads, TCRdb lists one record per CDR3 protein. The sample carries fewer than 750,000 distinct CDR3 sequences, about 20% recorded once. No antigens are known for them. The sequenced sample was blood, either unsorted or a sorted T cell fraction (not recorded which). Source of these receptors: a male donor with ankylosing spondylitis.

This clonotype was recorded a few times. The rearrangement joins TRBV25-1 to TRBJ1-2, with 7 nucleotides matching TRBD1. V gave up 3 bases and J gave up 1 base; unmatched junction bases: 5. CDR3 length: 15 amino acids. Germline-derived CDR1 and CDR2 are MGHDK and SYGVNS. The CDR3 bases are TGTGCCAGCAGTGAGGCGGGACAGCTTAACTATGGCTACACCTTC. Amino acid sequence: CASSEAGQLNYGYTF.

The V call is TRBV5-1, the J call TRBJ2-3, with 8 bases lining up with TRBD1. Trimming removed 4 bases from V and 1 base from J; junction bases left unmatched: 5. Germline V CDR1 and CDR2: SGHRS, YFSETQ. CDR3 length equals 15 residues. In DNA form, the CDR3 reads TGCGCCAGCAGCCCAACGGGACAGGGCACAGATACGCAGTATTTT. Its translation: CASSPTGQGTDTQYF.

This clonotype was found a few times. V gene TRBV5-1 combines with J gene TRBJ2-1; 9 bases are shared with TRBD2. The trim removed 4 bases at V and 2 bases at J, leaving 7 bases unmatched. The CDR3 consists of 16 residues. Per germline, CDR1 SGHRS and CDR2 YFSETQ. The CDR3 sequence is CASSGWAGGPYNEQFF. DNA of the CDR3: TGCGCCAGCAGCGGCTGGGCGGGAGGGCCCTACAATGAGCAGTTCTTC.

This clonotype was picked up a small number of times. V and J are TRBV27 and TRBJ2-3; the D is unclear. Trimming stripped 6 bases from V and 4 bases from J, with 11 bases between. This CDR3 contains 13 residues. The germline CDR1 and CDR2 sequences are MNHEY and SMNVEV (reference sequence). The CDR3 DNA follows: TGTGCCAGCAGCATCGGGTTTCCAGATACGCAGTATTTT. This gives the protein CASSIGFPDTQYF.

This clonotype showed up just a few times. The chain recombines TRBV28 with TRBJ1-6; possible D gene TRBD1, 6 bases. Trimming removed 1 base from V and 8 bases from J, with 18 bases in between. Per germline, CDR1 MDHEN and CDR2 SYDVKM. The CDR3 consists of 17 residues. In nucleotides, the CDR3 is TGTGCCAGCAGTTTATTCACCCTGGACAGTAACCATTCACCCCTCCACTTT. Protein sequence: CASSLFTLDSNHSPLHF.

V and J are TRBV5-1 and TRBJ1-4, with unresolved D. V lost 4 bases, J lost 0 bases, and 10 bases lay in between. The CDR3 is 15 residues long. Germline CDR1 reads SGHRS; CDR2 reads YFSETQ. CDR3 protein: CASSPNRATNEKLFF. CDR3 bases: TGCGCCAGCAGCCCGAACAGAGCAACTAATGAAAAACTGTTTTTT.

This clonotype was found a few times. The chain is built from TRBV18 and TRBJ2-5; D gene uncertain. V was shortened by 2 bases and J by 2 bases, with 18 bases between the two germline ends. CDR1 and CDR2 from the germline V gene are KGHSH and LQKENI. The CDR3 is 17 amino acids. CDR3: CASSPSTRSKTQETQYF. As DNA, the CDR3 is TGTGCCAGCTCACCATCGACACGAAGTAAAACTCAAGAGACCCAGTACTTC.

This clonotype was seen a handful of times. V gene TRBV5-1 combines with J gene TRBJ2-3; 8 bases match TRBD2. The germline gives CDR1 SGHRS, CDR2 YFSETQ. This CDR3 contains 15 residues. V lost 1 base and J lost 4; bases outside the gene matches: 5. The CDR3: CASSLYGGAADTQYF. DNA for the CDR3: TGCGCCAGCAGCTTGTACGGGGGGGCCGCAGATACGCAGTATTTT.

The rearrangement uses TRBV7-9 and TRBJ1-5; D is perhaps TRBD1 (5 bases). In germline, CDR1 is SEHNR, CDR2 FQNEAQ (reference sequence). Trimming took 6 bases from V and 5 from J, leaving 17 bases between them. The CDR3 covers 15 residues. The CDR3 DNA sequence: TGTGCCAGCAGTTCCGGGACTGCAATTCATCAGCCCCAGCATTTT. As protein: CASSSGTAIHQPQHF. Full variable domain (outside the CDR3, taken from reference TRBV7-9 and TRBJ1-5): DTGVSQNPRHKITKRGQNVTFRCDPISEHNRLYWYRQTLGQGPEFLTYFQNEAQLEKSRLLSDRFSAERPKGSFSTLEIQRTEQGDSAMYLCASSSGTAIHQPQHFGDGTRLSIL.

The chain joins TRBV7-3 to TRBJ1-1; TRBD1 is a possible D gene (6 bases). Between the trimmed V and J ends, which lost 1 base and 0 bases, there was a span of 12 bases. CDR3 length equals 16 residues. Germline CDR1 and CDR2: SGHTA and FQGTGA. CDR3 protein: CASSLNGGAMNTEAFF. The CDR3 DNA is TGTGCCAGCAGCTTAAACGGGGGCGCCATGAACACTGAAGCTTTCTTT.

The chain combines TRBV7-2 with TRBJ1-2, with 9 bases lining up with TRBD1. J gave up 5 bases and V 2 bases, and 6 bases lay outside the gene matches. There are 15 residues in the CDR3. Germline V gene sequence: CDR1 SGHTA, CDR2 FQGNSA. The CDR3 DNA sequence: TGTGCCAGCAGCTTAAGTACAGGGGGCTTGTATGGCTACACCTTC. It translates to CASSLSTGGLYGYTF.

This clonotype was observed many times. The germline gene is not matched at one end of the junction; a read error may be the cause. The rearrangement uses TRBV25-1 and TRBJ2-7, with D perhaps matching TRBD2 (6 bases). The CDR3 totals 14 residues. Germline V gene sequence: CDR1 MGHDK, CDR2 SYGVNS. Here the CDR3 reads CASSTRLGFYGQYF. The CDR3 DNA sequence: TGTGCCAGCAGTACCCGACTAGGGTTCTACGGGCAGTACTTC.

This clonotype was counted a single time. One end of the junction fails to match germline, which may point to a read error. This chain links TRBV3-1 with TRBJ2-1; possibly TRBD1 for D (6 bases). The CDR3 covers 13 residues. Germline loops: CDR1 LGHDT, CDR2 YNNKEL (reference sequence). The CDR3 sequence: CASSQSGDNEKFF. CDR3 nucleotide sequence: TGTGCCAGCAGCCAATCAGGGGACAATGAGAAGTTCTTC.

This clonotype was detected many times. As DNA, the CDR3 is TGTGCCAGCAGGAGCAGGGGGACCTATGGCTACACCTTC. It translates to CASRSRGTYGYTF. The chain couples TRBV2 to TRBJ1-2, with 7 bases matching TRBD1. After removal of 6 bases from V and 4 bases from J, the junction contained 5 bases not matched to a gene. This CDR3 spans 13 amino acids. Germline CDR1 is SNHLY and CDR2 is FYNNEI.

This clonotype occurred a few times. The J gene is TRBJ1-1, the V gene TRBV27, with unresolved D. CDR3 size: 13 residues. Trimming removed 4 bases at V and 2 bases at J, with 8 bases between. The germline V gene has CDR1 MNHEY and CDR2 SMNVEV (reference sequence). The CDR3 DNA is TGTGCCAGCAGTTCCCTCTCAAACACTGAAGCTTTCTTT. Protein sequence: CASSSLSNTEAFF.

This chain uses TRBV18 with TRBJ1-2, with TRBD1 as a possible D gene (6 bases). The length of the CDR3 is 19 residues. V lost 2 bases to trimming and J lost 0 bases, with 22 bases between them. Germline-derived CDR1 and CDR2 are KGHSH and LQKENI. The CDR3 DNA sequence: TGTGCCAGCTCACCAGAAATTTCAGGGGCCTCCCCAGCTAACTATGGCTACACCTTC. This translates into CASSPEISGASPANYGYTF. Variable domain in full (rest from reference TRBV18 and TRBJ1-2): NAGVMQNPRHLVRRRGQEARLRCSPMKGHSHVYWYRQLPEEGLKFMVYLQKENIIDESGMPKERFSAEFPKEGPSILRIQQVVRGDSAAYFCASSPEISGASPANYGYTFGSGTRLTVV.

J is TRBJ1-2 and V is TRBV20-1, with 9 bases matching TRBD1. Per germline, CDR1 DFQATT and CDR2 SNEGSKA (reference sequence). This CDR3 spans 12 amino acids. The junction had 5 bases not matched to a gene; V was cut back by 5 bases and J by 7 bases. The CDR3 nucleotides are TGCAGTGCTCGGGACAGGGTGGCTGGCTACACCTTC. Its translation is CSARDRVAGYTF.